This T cell receptor beta chain was recorded in a study of blood T cell repertoires in COVID-19. Original methodology: Estimation of nucleated cell counts relied on the amplification of reference gene primers. Clones were read by immunoSEQ multiplex PCR, and TCRdb kept only the in-frame ones, dropping some. V and J calls and clone size are those listed in that table; D and trimming were worked out from the DNA. This sample carries about 140,000 clones, 84% of them seen once, and the ten largest clones take 35% to 50%. Comments on this clone: The identical CDR3 is also encoded by other nucleotide sequences in the sample.

Sequenced: peripheral blood. This receptor was obtained from a human donor in a cohort sampled during active COVID-19.

The CDR3, as DNA: TGTGCCAGCAGCTTAAGGCTAGCGGGGGCAAATGAGCAGTTCTTC. It translates to CASSLRLAGANEQFF. The chain employs TRBV7-3 and TRBJ2-1; 10 bases are a match to TRBD2. CDR1 SGHTA and CDR2 FQGTGA come from the germline V gene. The CDR3 is made up of 15 amino acids. V lost 1 base and J lost 7; bases outside the gene matches: 4.